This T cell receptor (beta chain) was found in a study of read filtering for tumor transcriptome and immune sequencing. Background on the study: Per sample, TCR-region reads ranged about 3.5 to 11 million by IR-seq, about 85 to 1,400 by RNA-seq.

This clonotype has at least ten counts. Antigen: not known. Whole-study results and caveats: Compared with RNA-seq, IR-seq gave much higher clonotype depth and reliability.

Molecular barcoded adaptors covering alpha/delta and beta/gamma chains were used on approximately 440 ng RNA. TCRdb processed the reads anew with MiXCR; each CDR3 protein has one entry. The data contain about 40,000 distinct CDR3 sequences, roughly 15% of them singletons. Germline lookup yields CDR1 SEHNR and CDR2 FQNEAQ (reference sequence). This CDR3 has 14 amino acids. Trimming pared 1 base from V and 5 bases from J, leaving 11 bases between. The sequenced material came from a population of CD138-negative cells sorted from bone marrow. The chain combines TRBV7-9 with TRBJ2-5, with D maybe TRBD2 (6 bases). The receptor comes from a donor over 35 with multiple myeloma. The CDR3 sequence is CASSLVGEVETQYF. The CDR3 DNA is TGTGCCAGCAGCTTAGTGGGGGAGGTGGAGACCCAGTACTTC.